This T cell receptor (beta chain) was identified during a study of T-cell memory formation after mild COVID-19. Across the whole study: TCR clusters were largely donor specific.

Constant-segment primers served in 5'RACE that generated TCR alpha and TCR beta cDNA libraries bearing sample barcodes and UMIs. In TCRdb, the 5' RACE reads were re-called with MiXCR into one record per CDR3 protein. Here the sample spans about 400,000 distinct CDR3 sequences, roughly 15% being singletons. Trimming cost V 3 bases and J 0 bases, with 12 bases left between them. CDR3 length: 16 amino acids. Germline V gene sequence: CDR1 SGHRS, CDR2 YFSETQ. The V gene is TRBV5-1, the J gene TRBJ1-4; tentatively, D is TRBD1 (5 bases). The sample was PBMCs or a T cell subset sorted from them (not recorded which). The TCR originated in a man between 18 and 35 years old who had mild COVID-19 (a few samples of this study predate the infection). Cell type and time point are not known. The CDR3 nucleotides read TGCGCCAGCAGCTGGGACCGTAGAACAACTAATGAAAAACTGTTTTTT. Protein sequence: CASSWDRRTTNEKLFF.